One T cell receptor beta chain is described in this entry. This CDR3 has 13 residues. V was pared by 1 base and J by 5 bases, with 8 bases between. These data originate in a study of identical twins. TCRdb called the 5' RACE reads again in MiXCR, with one record for every CDR3 protein. The table records 650,000 to 750,000 distinct CDR3 sequences, roughly 20% of them present only once. Another study also made use of these data, one on T cells expressing NK-cell markers. As that report states: Seropositivity for HCMV was found in seven of the eight sequenced donors, with one seronegative.

The sample comprised PBMCs. The genes are TRBV12-3 or TRBV12-4 and TRBJ2-5; D unclear. This receptor was taken from a woman aged 18-29 years in good health. This CDR3 is CASSLVPRETQYF. CDR3 bases: TGTGCCAGCAGTTTAGTGCCGCGGGAGACCCAGTACTTC.